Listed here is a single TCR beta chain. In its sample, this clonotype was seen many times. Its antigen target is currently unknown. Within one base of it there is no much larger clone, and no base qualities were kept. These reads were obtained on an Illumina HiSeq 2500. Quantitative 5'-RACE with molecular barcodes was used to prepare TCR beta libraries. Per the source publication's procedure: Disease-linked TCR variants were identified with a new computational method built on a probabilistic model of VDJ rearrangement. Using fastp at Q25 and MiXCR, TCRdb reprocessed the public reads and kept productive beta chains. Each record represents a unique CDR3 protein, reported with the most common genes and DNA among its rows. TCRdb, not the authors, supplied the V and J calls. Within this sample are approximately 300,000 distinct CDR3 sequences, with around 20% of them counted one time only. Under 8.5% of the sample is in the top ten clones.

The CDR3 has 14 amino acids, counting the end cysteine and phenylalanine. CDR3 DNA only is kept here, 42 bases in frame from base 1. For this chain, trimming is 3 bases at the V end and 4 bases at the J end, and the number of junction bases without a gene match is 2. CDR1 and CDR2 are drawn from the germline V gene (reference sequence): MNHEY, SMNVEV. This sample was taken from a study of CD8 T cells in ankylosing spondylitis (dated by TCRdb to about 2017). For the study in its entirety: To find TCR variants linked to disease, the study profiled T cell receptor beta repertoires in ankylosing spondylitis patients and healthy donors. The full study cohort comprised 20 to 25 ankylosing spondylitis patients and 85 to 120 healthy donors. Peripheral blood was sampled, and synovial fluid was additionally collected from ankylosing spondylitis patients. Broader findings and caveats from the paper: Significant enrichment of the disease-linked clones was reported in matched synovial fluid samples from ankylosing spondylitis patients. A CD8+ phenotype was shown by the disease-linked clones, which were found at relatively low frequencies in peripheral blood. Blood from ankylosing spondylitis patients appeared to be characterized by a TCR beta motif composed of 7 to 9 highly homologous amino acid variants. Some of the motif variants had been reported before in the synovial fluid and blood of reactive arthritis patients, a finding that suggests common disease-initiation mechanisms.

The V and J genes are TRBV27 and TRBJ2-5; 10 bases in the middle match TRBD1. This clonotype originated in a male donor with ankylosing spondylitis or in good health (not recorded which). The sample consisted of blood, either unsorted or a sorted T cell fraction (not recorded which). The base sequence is TGTGCCAGCAGTTTCGACAGGGGGCTAGAGACCCAGTACTTC. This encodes CASSFDRGLETQYF.